One and the same sample provided the 31 T cell receptor beta chains below, sequenced in a study of neoadjuvant anti-PD-1 for oral cavity cancer. The repertoire was sequenced with immunoSEQ multiplex PCR; TCRdb's copy has only in-frame clones and lacks some. The data show about 72,000 clones, about 83% seen once. The sample in question was PBMCs, obtained before nivolumab (anti-PD-1) treatment. The receptors derive from a person between 40 and 85 years old with oral cavity squamous cell carcinoma.

The gene calls are TRBV5-1 and TRBJ2-3, with D tentatively TRBD1 (5 bases). CDR3 length: 17 residues. Germline loops: CDR1 SGHRS, CDR2 YFSETQ. The V end was cut by 0 bases, the J end by 3 bases, with 17 bases between. Written as DNA, the CDR3 is TGCGCCAGCAGCTTGGTCAGGGCGAACCGAAGGACAGATACGCAGTATTTT. Translation: CASSLVRANRRTDTQYF.

The chain recombines TRBV4-1 with TRBJ2-1; 7 bases align to TRBD1. Germline assignment: CDR1 MGHRA and CDR2 YSYEKL. V shed 2 bases, J shed 7 bases, and the junction held 14 bases outside the gene matches. The CDR3 sequence is 17 residues long. DNA for the CDR3: TGCGCCAGCAGCCAATTCTTTAGCGTGAGGGGGCAGAATGAGCAGTTCTTC. It specifies CASSQFFSVRGQNEQFF.

The J gene is TRBJ1-2, the V gene TRBV27; TRBD1 aligns across 9 bases. Per germline, CDR1 MNHEY and CDR2 SMNVEV (reference sequence). The ends lost 6 bases at V and 4 bases at J; junction bases unmatched: 9. CDR3 length: 15 amino acids. The CDR3: CASSPRGQGTYGYTF. The CDR3 coding sequence is TGTGCCAGCAGCCCGCGGGGACAGGGTACCTATGGCTACACCTTC.

The chain carries TRBV6-6 and TRBJ2-3; 7 nucleotides match TRBD2. V lost 5 bases and J lost 4; bases outside the gene matches: 9. Per germline, CDR1 MNHNY and CDR2 SVGAGI (reference sequence). The CDR3 totals 15 residues. The CDR3 sequence is CASSPGLVLADTQYF. The DNA for the CDR3 is TGTGCCAGCAGTCCAGGACTAGTTCTGGCAGATACGCAGTATTTT.

In this sample, this clone turned up a few times. The V call is TRBV2, the J call TRBJ1-5; no clear D gene. V was cut by 6 bases and J by 0 bases, with 9 bases left in between. Germline CDR1 and CDR2: SNHLY and FYNNEI. This CDR3 has 14 residues. CDR3 protein: CASRIGISNQPQHF. The DNA for the CDR3 is TGTGCCAGCAGGATAGGGATTAGCAATCAGCCCCAGCATTTT.

This clone is termed medium-sized. The V call is TRBV27, the J call TRBJ2-3; 11 bases fit TRBD2. This CDR3 is 19 amino acids long. The V segment lost 7 bases and the J segment 4 bases; nucleotides outside the gene matches: 19. CDR1 and CDR2 from the germline V gene are MNHEY and SMNVEV (reference sequence). The CDR3: CASKPLGTSGKRGADTQYF. CDR3 sequence (DNA): TGTGCCAGCAAACCACTAGGGACTAGCGGAAAGAGAGGTGCAGATACGCAGTATTTT.

The rearrangement joins TRBV5-5 to TRBJ2-4; D is tentatively TRBD1 or TRBD2 (5 bases each). Germline V gene sequence: CDR1 SGHKS, CDR2 YYEKEE (reference sequence). This CDR3 is built from 17 residues. The V end was cut by 4 bases, the J end by 3 bases, with 20 bases between. CDR3 sequence (DNA): TGTGCCAGCAGCATACTACGGGACGCACTTTACAAAAACATTCAGTACTTC. It encodes CASSILRDALYKNIQYF.

The chain joins TRBV6-1 to TRBJ2-6; 12 nucleotides match TRBD1. V shed 3 bases, J shed 3 bases, and the junction held 6 bases outside the gene matches. The CDR3 loop spans 18 amino acids. The germline CDR1 and CDR2 sequences are MNHNS and SASEGT. CDR3 nucleotide sequence: TGTGCCAGCAGTGATGAATGGGACAGGGGGCATGGGGCCAACGTCCTGACTTTC. This encodes CASSDEWDRGHGANVLTF.

V gene TRBV14 combines with J gene TRBJ2-1; a possible D gene is TRBD2 (5 bases). Trimming removed 1 base from V and 9 bases from J, with 10 bases in between. CDR3 size: 13 residues. Per germline, CDR1 SGHDN and CDR2 FVKESK. In nucleotides, the CDR3 is TGTGCCAGCAGCCAAGCCACTAGTGGTGAGCAGTTCTTC. Protein sequence: CASSQATSGEQFF.

J is TRBJ2-1 and V is TRBV2; D call uncertain. The CDR3 extends over 15 amino acids. Germline V gene sequence: CDR1 SNHLY, CDR2 FYNNEI. With 0 bases removed from V and 13 bases from J, the gap between germline ends came to 19 bases. The CDR3 protein is CASSEAALDPLCQFF. CDR3 sequence (DNA): TGTGCCAGCAGTGAAGCGGCCCTAGATCCACTATGCCAGTTCTTC.

This clone was counted only a few times. This rearrangement joins TRBV6-5 to TRBJ1-5, with unresolved D. Trimming took off 8 bases at V and 0 bases at J, with 11 bases between the two ends. Germline lookup yields CDR1 MNHEY and CDR2 SVGAGI. There are 14 residues in the CDR3. The CDR3 DNA sequence: TGTGCCAGCGCCCCGGTCTATAGCAATCAGCCCCAGCATTTT. Translated, it gives CASAPVYSNQPQHF.

This clone came up once. The rearrangement joins TRBV7-3 to TRBJ2-1; D unresolved. This CDR3 has 12 residues. CDR1 SGHTA and CDR2 FQGTGA come from the germline V gene. V was shortened by 2 bases and J by 8 bases, with 7 bases between the two germline ends. The CDR3 DNA is TGTGCCAGCAGCTTATACTTGGATGAGCAGTTCTTC. It yields the protein CASSLYLDEQFF.

The chain employs TRBV5-6 and TRBJ1-2; 10 nucleotides agree with TRBD1. Germline V gene data show CDR1 as SGHDT and CDR2 as YYEEEE. The CDR3 contains 17 residues. V gave up 4 bases and J gave up 1 base; unmatched junction bases: 10. CDR3: CASSRRGQGIGNYGYTF. CDR3 nucleotide sequence: TGTGCCAGCAGCAGAAGGGGACAGGGGATTGGTAACTATGGCTACACCTTC. The complete variable domain, with remaining parts taken from reference TRBV5-6 and TRBJ1-2, reads DAGVTQSPTHLIKTRGQQVTLRCSPKSGHDTVSWYQQALGQGPQFIFQYYEEEERQRGNFPDRFSGHQFPNYSSELNVNALLLGDSALYLCASSRRGQGIGNYGYTFGSGTRLTVV.

The rearrangement joins TRBV6-1 to TRBJ2-1; the D gene is possibly TRBD2 (5 bases). The CDR3 consists of 13 residues. Deletions cut 0 bases from V and 9 bases from J, with 9 bases between. Germline CDR1 reads MNHNS; CDR2 reads SASEGT. The CDR3 DNA sequence: TGTGCCAGCAGTGAAGCGACTATTGGTGAGCAGTTCTTC. This sequence encodes CASSEATIGEQFF.

V usage is TRBV19 and J usage is TRBJ1-4; maybe TRBD1 (6 bases). The CDR3 length is 13 residues. The germline V and J ends were trimmed by 7 bases and 11 bases, with 17 bases remaining between them. Germline CDR1 and CDR2: LNHDA and SQIVND (reference sequence). For the CDR3, the DNA is TGTGCCAGTACCGAACAGGGTCCCGACAAACTGTTTTTT. It yields the protein CASTEQGPDKLFF.

The genes are TRBV7-8 and TRBJ2-2; 11 nucleotides align to TRBD2. Germline V gene sequence: CDR1 SGHVS, CDR2 FQNEAQ. Trimming at V came to 10 bases and at J to 0 bases, leaving 16 bases not matched to a gene. This CDR3 has 19 residues. The CDR3 region is CATRPGTSGYQTNTGELFF. CDR3 DNA sequence: TGTGCCACCAGACCCGGGACTAGCGGTTACCAAACGAACACCGGGGAGCTGTTTTTT.

The gene calls are TRBV5-6 and TRBJ1-2, with D perhaps TRBD1 (5 bases). Germline loops: CDR1 SGHDT, CDR2 YYEEEE. The length of the CDR3 is 14 residues. V was pared by 4 bases and J by 4 bases, with 14 bases between. The CDR3 sequence: CASSQSGRIYGYTF. CDR3 nucleotides: TGTGCCAGCAGCCAATCGGGACGGATCTATGGCTACACCTTC.

This rearrangement joins TRBV2 to TRBJ2-3; TRBD2 aligns across 13 bases. V gave up 4 bases and J gave up 2 bases; unmatched junction bases: 9. CDR1 and CDR2 (germline): SNHLY, FYNNEI. The CDR3 contains 18 residues. The CDR3 coding sequence is TGTGCCAGCAGTGGAGCACTGGGACTAGCGGGGAACACAGATACGCAGTATTTT. It specifies CASSGALGLAGNTDTQYF.

The J gene is TRBJ2-1, the V gene TRBV7-9; possibly TRBD2 for D (6 bases). This CDR3 has 15 amino acids. Trimming removed 5 bases from V and 5 bases from J, with 16 bases in between. CDR1 is SEHNR and CDR2 is FQNEAQ in the germline V gene (reference sequence). CDR3 bases: TGTGCCAGCAGCCAGGGACTTTTTAGGGACAATGAGCAGTTCTTC. The encoded protein is CASSQGLFRDNEQFF.

The rearrangement uses TRBV5-1 and TRBJ2-2, with D maybe TRBD2 (6 bases). CDR3 size: 16 residues. Germline values: CDR1 SGHRS, CDR2 YFSETQ. The V end lost 0 bases, the J end lost 1 base, and 10 bases lay between the germline ends. CDR3 in amino acids: CASSLASGVNTGELFF. CDR3 bases: TGCGCCAGCAGCTTGGCGTCGGGGGTGAACACCGGGGAGCTGTTTTTT.

In nucleotides, the CDR3 is TGTGCTGTCGCCACGCGGGGACTCACAGATACGCAGTATTTT. Its protein is CAVATRGLTDTQYF. This chain connects TRBV6-1 to TRBJ2-3; the D gene is possibly TRBD2 (6 bases). There are 14 residues in the CDR3. CDR1 is MNHNS, CDR2 SASEGT, per germline.

V gene TRBV30 combines with J gene TRBJ2-7, with 9 bases matching TRBD1. The CDR3 has 14 residues. V gave up 0 bases and J gave up 6 bases; unmatched junction bases: 6. Germline CDR1 GTSNPN, CDR2 SVGIG (reference sequence). The CDR3 is CAWSVGTGRSEQYF. In nucleotides, the CDR3 is TGTGCCTGGAGTGTAGGGACAGGGAGGTCCGAGCAGTACTTC.

The gene calls are TRBV29-1 and TRBJ1-4; tentative D call: TRBD1 (6 bases). This CDR3 comprises 14 residues. V was clipped by 6 bases and J by 2 bases, with 13 bases between them. Germline values: CDR1 SQVTM, CDR2 ANQGSEA. The CDR3 bases are TGCAGCGTCGGTCAGGGGTTCACTAATGAAAAACTGTTTTTT. Its translation is CSVGQGFTNEKLFF.

This chain connects TRBV4-2 to TRBJ2-7; weak D call: TRBD1 (5 bases). CDR3 size: 15 residues. V dropped 0 bases and J dropped 0 bases, with 9 bases sitting between them. Germline loops: CDR1 LGHNA, CDR2 YNFKEQ. Here the CDR3 reads CASSQDPDTSYEQYF. DNA of the CDR3: TGTGCCAGCAGCCAAGACCCGGACACCTCCTACGAGCAGTACTTC.

This chain joins TRBV27 and TRBJ1-1; D not certain. Trimming removed 2 bases from V and 2 bases from J, with 15 bases in between. The germline V gene has CDR1 MNHEY and CDR2 SMNVEV (reference sequence). The CDR3 length is 16 residues. CDR3 sequence reads: CASSLGHGLRNTEAFF. The CDR3 DNA reads as TGTGCCAGCAGTTTAGGGCACGGCTTGCGTAACACTGAAGCTTTCTTT.

This sequence joins TRBV5-1 and TRBJ2-1, with D maybe TRBD1 (5 bases). The V end was cut by 4 bases, the J end by 10 bases, with 12 bases between. The CDR3 covers 12 residues. From germline, CDR1 is SGHRS and CDR2 YFSETQ. CDR3 in amino acids: CASSDDRYEQFF. CDR3 DNA: TGCGCCAGCAGCGACGACAGATACGAGCAGTTCTTC.

The chain employs TRBV5-6 and TRBJ1-4, with D unclear. There are 14 residues in the CDR3. Germline values: CDR1 SGHDT, CDR2 YYEEEE. The ends were cut back, 4 bases at V and 7 bases at J, with 14 bases in the middle. CDR3 bases: TGTGCCAGCAGCCGCCCCGCGTCGGGTGAAAAACTGTTTTTT. This translates into CASSRPASGEKLFF.

This clone has just a few counts. V is TRBV13 and J is TRBJ2-7; 7 nucleotides match TRBD2. The CDR3 is 15 residues long. V gave up 7 bases and J gave up 5 bases; unmatched junction bases: 14. Germline V lookup: CDR1 PRHDT, CDR2 FYEKMQ (reference sequence). In nucleotides, the CDR3 is TGTGCCAGCACGGTTACGGGGGGTAATATCCACGAGCAGTACTTC. It encodes CASTVTGGNIHEQYF.

The chain uses TRBV28 and TRBJ2-7; D gene unclear. The germline CDR1 and CDR2 sequences are MDHEN and SYDVKM. Trimming took off 9 bases at V and 6 bases at J, with 15 bases between the two ends. The CDR3 has 12 residues. The CDR3, as DNA: TGTGCCAGTCAACCCCCAGCGCGCGAGCAGTACTTC. Its protein product is CASQPPAREQYF.

The gene calls are TRBV19 and TRBJ1-2, with 8 bases identical to TRBD1. From germline, CDR1 is LNHDA and CDR2 SQIVND (reference sequence). V shed 3 bases and J 4 bases; nucleotides not matched to a gene: 19. There are 19 residues in the CDR3. CDR3 sequence: CASSIPPSRTGQGGYGYTF. In DNA form, the CDR3 reads TGTGCCAGTAGTATTCCCCCCTCCCGGACAGGGCAGGGAGGCTATGGCTACACCTTC.

The V and J genes are TRBV5-1 and TRBJ2-1; possible D gene TRBD2, 6 bases. Germline V CDR1 and CDR2: SGHRS, YFSETQ. CDR3 length equals 14 residues. Trimming took 3 bases from V and 3 from J, leaving 10 bases between them. CDR3 protein: CASSSTGDYNEQFF. In nucleotides, the CDR3 is TGCGCCAGCAGCTCCACGGGGGACTACAATGAGCAGTTCTTC.